Sequencing of this T cell receptor (beta chain) was carried out in a study of T cell responses to AZD1222 COVID-19 vaccine (dated by TCRdb to about 2021). Regarding the study in general: AZD1222 recipients given second doses at about 4 weeks or at about 12 weeks were pooled, since spike-specific TCR depth and breadth were not found to differ between the two schedules. Trial participants were enrolled into age subgroups of 18-55, 56-69 and 70-plus years, which contained 148, 28 and 57 TCR-sequenced participants, respectively. A total of 233 trial participants underwent TCR sequencing, of whom around 200 received two doses of AZD1222 and about 26 received two doses of the MenACWY control vaccine.

What the research found in general, with its limitations: Because no samples from the day 14 peak response were available, repertoires could be characterized only after the peak T cell response. Spike-specific TCR breadth and depth rose significantly after two AZD1222 doses compared with day 0 and with MenACWY recipients. In the small 56-69-year group, the increase in depth fell short of significance, most likely because of low power. Epitopes outside the regions mutated in the B.1.351 and B.1.1.7 variants were reportedly recognized by nearly half of the unique spike-specific TCRs. Conclusions about previously exposed vaccinees were limited because only 5 or 6 AZD1222 recipients were SARS-CoV-2 seropositive at baseline. Vaccine-associated CD4 TCRs spanned the whole spike protein, with dominant responses in regions 160-218 and 743-854. Participants were mostly white British and included more females than males, and it was suggested by the authors that clonal diversity may have been underestimated.

The CDR3, cysteine through phenylalanine, is 14 amino acids long. Only the CDR3 portion is preserved as DNA: 42 bases, with reading frame beginning at the first base. Trimming at the junction amounts to 1 base on V and 5 bases on J, and the germline ends lie 12 bases apart. The germline V gene (reference sequence) provides CDR1 SEHNR and CDR2 FQNEAQ. The CDR3 regions of human TCRbeta chains were analyzed by immunosequencing. Turning to the authors' computational methods: Repertoire TCRs were matched against a reference library of SARS-CoV-2-specific TCRs generated with the MIRA antigen-specificity platform. Breadth meant the fraction of unique TCRs that were SARS-CoV-2-associated, whereas depth meant the fraction of total T cells that were SARS-CoV-2-associated. Using the MIRA data, every spike-specific TCR was mapped to the spike region that the TCR reacted to and assigned to either a CD4 or a CD8 class. Log10-transformed breadth and depth values were compared by one-way ANOVA with Sidak's multiple comparisons tests. TCRdb provides this immuneACCESS table in a form limited to in-frame rearrangements. Some clones are lacking; in checked studies, under half of them reflect an unresolved V gene, and why the rest are absent is not known. The V and J calls and clone size were taken over from that table, and D and trimming were inferred from the DNA. A total of approximately 110,000 clones appear in this sample, around 94% of them only once. The ten largest clones represent around 2% of the sample.

The sample's time point, from its label and the paper: baseline before first vaccination. The vaccinee samples were drawn from two UK trials, COV001 and COV002, one of which was a single-blind randomized controlled phase 2/3 trial testing AZD1222 (ChAdOx1 nCoV-19) in healthy adults. For TCRbeta chain sequencing, PBMC samples were collected from trial participants at day 0 and at day 28 after the second dose. A note on this clone: The specificity of this receptor is unknown. It has no much larger one-base neighbor in the sample; base qualities were not kept.

The V and J genes are TRBV7-9 and TRBJ2-7; confidence is insufficient to name the D gene. The material was peripheral blood, obtained on day 0 of AZD1222 vaccination. The clonotype originates from an adult in good health. The CDR3 is CASSLVLGPNEQYF. The DNA sequence is as follows: TGTGCCAGCAGCTTAGTCCTAGGTCCGAACGAGCAGTACTTC.